Shown below are 17 T cell receptor beta chains from a single sample sequenced in a study of PD-L1 blockade in urothelial cancer. Assay used: immunoSEQ multiplex PCR; TCRdb lists only in-frame clones, some missing. In the table there are 50,000 to 60,000 clones, under 90% of which are singletons. Sequencing was performed on PBMCs, taken around atezolizumab (anti-PD-L1) treatment. The receptors were sampled from a man aged 40-50 years with urothelial cancer.

The chain carries TRBV5-1 and TRBJ2-3; TRBD2 is a possible D gene (6 bases). CDR1 and CDR2 (germline): SGHRS, YFSETQ. The CDR3 length is 16 residues. The V gene lost 3 bases and the J gene lost 3 bases, with 17 bases spanning the gap. In DNA form, the CDR3 reads TGCGCCAGCAGCTGGCGGGGAGATGGGGTAACAGATACGCAGTATTTT. Translated: CASSWRGDGVTDTQYF. Supplemented by reference TRBV5-1 and TRBJ2-3, the full variable domain reads KAGVTQTPRYLIKTRGQQVTLSCSPISGHRSVSWYQQTPGQGLQFLFEYFSETQRNKGNFPGRFSGRQFSNSRSEMNVSTLELGDSALYLCASSWRGDGVTDTQYFGPGTRLTVL.

The DNA for the CDR3 is TGTGCCAGCGGGGGACTAGCGCGGGACGAGCAGTACTTC. This encodes CASGGLARDEQYF. The rearrangement links TRBV9 to TRBJ2-7, with 10 bases fitting TRBD2. V was pared by 7 bases and J by 5 bases, with 6 bases of the junction left unmatched. Germline CDR1 and CDR2: SGDLS and YYNGEE. CDR3 size: 13 residues.

The chain uses TRBV19 and TRBJ1-4, with 7 nucleotides matching TRBD1. Germline V gene data show CDR1 as LNHDA and CDR2 as SQIVND (reference sequence). The J segment lost 6 bases and the V segment lost 7 bases, leaving 8 bases of the junction unmatched. The CDR3 length is 14 residues. Here the CDR3 reads CASTPAGGYEKLFF. DNA of the CDR3: TGTGCCAGTACCCCGGCAGGGGGGTATGAAAAACTGTTTTTT.

The V gene is TRBV7-2, the J gene TRBJ2-7; TRBD2 is a possible D gene (6 bases). This CDR3 region has 16 residues. Per germline, CDR1 SGHTA and CDR2 FQGNSA. V shed 5 bases and J shed 12 bases, with 29 bases lying between them. The CDR3, as DNA: TGTGCCAGCAGCACCCAGACTAGTACGAAGGCGACCCGGCTGTACTTC. This translates into CASSTQTSTKATRLYF.

The rearrangement links TRBV11-2 to TRBJ1-3; unclear D gene. The germline V gene has CDR1 SGHAT and CDR2 FQNNGV. This CDR3 region has 14 residues. Trimming removed 5 bases at V and 0 bases at J, with 8 bases between. CDR3 residues: CASSPSVSGNTIYF. The CDR3 DNA is TGTGCCAGCAGCCCCTCGGTCTCTGGAAACACCATATATTTT.

This clone was detected only a few times. The chain links TRBV5-6 to TRBJ1-4; maybe TRBD1 (5 bases). This CDR3 spans 12 amino acids. V shed 4 bases and J shed 5 bases, with 6 bases lying between them. CDR1 is SGHDT and CDR2 is YYEEEE in the germline V gene. DNA of the CDR3: TGTGCCAGCAGCCGACAGAATGAAAAACTGTTTTTT. It specifies CASSRQNEKLFF. The variable domain in full, completed from reference TRBV5-6 and TRBJ1-4, reads DAGVTQSPTHLIKTRGQQVTLRCSPKSGHDTVSWYQQALGQGPQFIFQYYEEEERQRGNFPDRFSGHQFPNYSSELNVNALLLGDSALYLCASSRQNEKLFFGSGTQLSVL.

The chain joins TRBV5-1 to TRBJ2-4; D is unresolved. Germline V gene lookup returns CDR1 SGHRS and CDR2 YFSETQ. V was shortened by 4 bases and J by 5 bases, with 10 bases between the two germline ends. The length of the CDR3 is 13 residues. The CDR3, as DNA: TGCGCCAGCAGCCCCCTCGTCGAAAACATTCAGTACTTC. Amino acid sequence: CASSPLVENIQYF.

The chain uses TRBV9 and TRBJ1-2; D is possibly TRBD1 (6 bases). Looked up from germline, CDR1 is SGDLS and CDR2 is YYNGEE. The germline V and J ends were trimmed by 3 bases and 7 bases, with 13 bases remaining between them. The CDR3 spans 13 residues. CDR3 loop: CASSDLPGVGYTF. The CDR3 nucleotides read TGTGCCAGCAGCGACTTGCCAGGGGTTGGCTACACCTTC.

The genes are TRBV27 and TRBJ2-2; 8 bases agree with TRBD2. V trimming: 3 bases; J trimming: 5 bases; junction bases outside the gene matches: 2. CDR3 length: 14 amino acids. Germline loops: CDR1 MNHEY, CDR2 SMNVEV (reference sequence). The CDR3 loop reads CASSFLAGTGELFF. Written as DNA, the CDR3 is TGTGCCAGCAGTTTTTTAGCGGGAACCGGGGAGCTGTTTTTT.

The chain employs TRBV13 and TRBJ2-1, with D possibly TRBD2 on 6 matching bases. The CDR3 is 15 amino acids. V lost 6 bases and J 5 bases, leaving 17 bases between the germline ends. The germline CDR1 and CDR2 sequences are PRHDT and FYEKMQ (reference sequence). The DNA for the CDR3 is TGTGCCAGCAGACCTCCCGGGGGTACTAACAATGAGCAGTTCTTC. Amino acids: CASRPPGGTNNEQFF.

This chain links TRBV7-2 with TRBJ2-7; TRBD2 aligns across 11 bases. This CDR3 has 15 residues. J gave up 6 bases and V 5 bases, and 9 bases lay outside the gene matches. From germline, CDR1 is SGHTA and CDR2 FQGNSA. CDR3 protein: CASSPQTSGMAEQYF. In DNA, the CDR3 is TGTGCCAGCAGCCCCCAGACTAGCGGGATGGCCGAGCAGTACTTC.

V usage is TRBV27 and J usage is TRBJ2-5; a weak D match, TRBD2 (6 bases). The CDR3 length is 14 residues. Between the trimmed V and J ends, which lost 5 bases and 5 bases, there was a span of 15 bases. Germline V CDR1 and CDR2: MNHEY, SMNVEV (reference sequence). The CDR3 DNA reads as TGTGCCAGCAGTCCCGCGGGGCCGGGGGAGACCCAGTACTTC. Residues: CASSPAGPGETQYF.

The chain is built from TRBV6-5 and TRBJ1-3; D might be TRBD1 (6 bases). CDR3 length: 13 residues. The ends were cut back, 6 bases at V and 6 bases at J, with 12 bases in the middle. The germline V gene encodes CDR1 MNHEY and CDR2 SVGAGI. CDR3: CASRENRENTIYF. Written as DNA, the CDR3 is TGTGCCAGCAGGGAAAACAGGGAAAACACCATATATTTT.

V usage is TRBV2 and J usage is TRBJ1-1, with D tentatively TRBD1 (6 bases). The CDR3 runs to 16 residues. The V end was cut by 6 bases, the J end by 0 bases, with 17 bases between. Germline CDR1 reads SNHLY; CDR2 reads FYNNEI. This chain's CDR3 is CASSATGSRMNTEAFF. The CDR3 DNA follows: TGTGCCAGCAGCGCTACAGGGAGTCGTATGAACACTGAAGCTTTCTTT. The full variable domain, with the rest looked up from reference TRBV2 and TRBJ1-1, is EPEVTQTPSHQVTQMGQEVILRCVPISNHLYFYWYRQILGQKVEFLVSFYNNEISEKSEIFDDQFSVERPDGSNFTLKIRSTKLEDSAMYFCASSATGSRMNTEAFFGQGTRLTVV.

CDR3 bases: TGCGCCAGTCATCCCGACAGGATCCCAGCGACAGATACGCAGTATTTT. Translation gives CASHPDRIPATDTQYF. This chain joins TRBV10-2 and TRBJ2-3, with a possible D match to TRBD1 (6 bases). Germline V gene sequence: CDR1 WSHSY, CDR2 SAAADI. The CDR3 consists of 16 residues. Trimming shortened V by 9 bases and J by 3 bases, and 22 bases separated the two germline ends.

The V and J genes are TRBV27 and TRBJ2-5; 7 bases line up with TRBD2. Germline values: CDR1 MNHEY, CDR2 SMNVEV (reference sequence). This CDR3 spans 14 amino acids. After removal of 1 base from V and 4 bases from J, the junction contained 3 bases not matched to a gene. The DNA of the CDR3 is TGTGCCAGCAGTTTATGGGGCGGGAGAGAGACCCAGTACTTC. Protein: CASSLWGGRETQYF.

The chain employs TRBV28 and TRBJ1-4; 9 nucleotides match TRBD1. V was clipped by 4 bases and J by 11 bases; unmatched bases: 8. There are 14 residues in the CDR3. In germline, CDR1 is MDHEN, CDR2 SYDVKM. In DNA form, the CDR3 reads TGTGCCAGCAGTTCCGGGACAGGGTCTCAGAAACTGTTTTTT. This sequence encodes CASSSGTGSQKLFF.